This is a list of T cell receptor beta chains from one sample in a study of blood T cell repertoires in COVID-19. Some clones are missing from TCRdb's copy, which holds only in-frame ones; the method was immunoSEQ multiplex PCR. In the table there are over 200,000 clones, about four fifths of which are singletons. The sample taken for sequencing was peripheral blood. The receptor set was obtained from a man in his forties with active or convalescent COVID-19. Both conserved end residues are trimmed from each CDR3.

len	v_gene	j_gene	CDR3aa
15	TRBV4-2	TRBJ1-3	ASSQVAPREAGNTIY
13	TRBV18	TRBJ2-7	ASSPGAAGIYEQY
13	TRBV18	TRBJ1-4	ASSPSGTGHEKLF
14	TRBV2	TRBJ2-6	ASSSRPQGGANVLT
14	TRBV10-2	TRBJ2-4	ASSESGSGRVHIQY
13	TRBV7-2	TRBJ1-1	ASSLRSGVNTEAF
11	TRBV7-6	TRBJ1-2	ASSHEGGEGYT
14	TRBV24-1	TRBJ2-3	ATSEQTRSVTDTQY
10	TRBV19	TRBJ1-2	ASSIANVGYT
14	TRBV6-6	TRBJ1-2	ASSSTTGQLNYGYT
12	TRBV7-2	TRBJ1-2	ASSLVGTAYGYT
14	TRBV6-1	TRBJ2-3	ASSEWSSGYTDTQY
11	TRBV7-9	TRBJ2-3	ASRRGFTDTQY
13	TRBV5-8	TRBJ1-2	ASSLGQRSNYGYT
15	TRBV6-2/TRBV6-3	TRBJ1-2	ASSRPPQGFNPYGYT
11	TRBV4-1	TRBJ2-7	ASSLTGGNEQY
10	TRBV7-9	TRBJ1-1	ASSQARGEAF
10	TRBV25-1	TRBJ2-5	ASRGQAETQY
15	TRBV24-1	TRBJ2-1	ATRGVAGDGNVDEQF
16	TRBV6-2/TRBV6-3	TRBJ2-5	ASSYSGLAGGRQETQY
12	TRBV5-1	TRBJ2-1	ASSLGAGGNEQF
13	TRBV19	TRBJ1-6	ASSIALTVDSPLH
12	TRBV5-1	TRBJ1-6	ASSLGGVDSPLH
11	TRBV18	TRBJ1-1	ASSPDRERPAF
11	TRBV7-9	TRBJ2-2	ASSVRGTGELF
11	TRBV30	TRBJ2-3	AWSLRGPDTQY
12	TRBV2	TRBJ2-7	ASSGRTGSGEQY
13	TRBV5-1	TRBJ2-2	ASSLDGRPTGELF
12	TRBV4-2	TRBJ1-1	ASSQGQKNTEAF
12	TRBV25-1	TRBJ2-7	ASSDPSGAYEQY
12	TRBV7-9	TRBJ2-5	ASSQGTAQETQY
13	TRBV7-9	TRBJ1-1	ASSLGGAMNTEAF
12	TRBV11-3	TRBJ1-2	ASSLNGGNYGYT
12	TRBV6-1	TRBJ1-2	ASSSTDTVRGYT
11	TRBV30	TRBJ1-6	AWSPVNNSPLH
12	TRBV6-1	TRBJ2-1	ASSDGSIINEQF
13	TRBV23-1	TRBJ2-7	ASRPDRERPYEQY
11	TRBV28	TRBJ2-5	ASSSLVQETQY
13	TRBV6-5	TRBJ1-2	ASSYYQGDVYGYT
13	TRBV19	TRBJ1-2	ASSRRGIELGGYT
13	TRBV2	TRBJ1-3	ASSGTGGTGNTIY
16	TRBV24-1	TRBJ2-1	ATSDDFTSGSAYNEQF
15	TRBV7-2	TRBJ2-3	ASSLVGGGASTDTQY
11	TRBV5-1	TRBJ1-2	ASSPGTTYGYT
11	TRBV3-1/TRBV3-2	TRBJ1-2	ASSPTGNYGYT
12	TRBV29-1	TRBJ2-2	SVARTQGTGELF
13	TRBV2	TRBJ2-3	ATGLAGLGTDTQY
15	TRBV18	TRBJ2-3	ASSLPLLAGRTDTQY
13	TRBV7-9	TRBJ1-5	ASSLSTESNQPQH
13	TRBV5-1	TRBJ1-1	ASSRKDGKNTEAF
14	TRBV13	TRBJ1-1	ASSSPLGGANTEAF
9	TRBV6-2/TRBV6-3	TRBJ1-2	ASSYSRGYT
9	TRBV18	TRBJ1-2	ASSLGDNYT
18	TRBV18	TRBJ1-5	ASSQMEWGHGAGGHQPQH
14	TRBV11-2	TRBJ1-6	ASSLDQDRGASPLH
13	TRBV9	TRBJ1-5	ASSVVQGDNQPQH
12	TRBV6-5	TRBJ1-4	ASRSQGSNEKLF
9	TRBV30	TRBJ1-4	ANRGNEKLF
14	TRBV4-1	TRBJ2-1	ASSQAGGPPYNEQF
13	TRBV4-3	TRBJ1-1	ASSLEPPLNTEAF